Presented here are 2 T cell receptor beta chains from one specimen sequenced in a study of beta chain features in type 1 diabetes. Expressed TCRB transcripts were sequenced, since all the RNA that had been isolated was reverse transcribed. Sequenced by immunoSEQ multiplex PCR; TCRdb stores in-frame clones only, minus some. The sample lists about 150,000 clones, 10% occurring once. Sequencing used naive CD4+ T cells from blood. These receptors originate from a man between 18 and 29 years old in good health.

This chain uses TRBV14 with TRBJ2-2; the D gene is possibly TRBD1 (5 bases). CDR1 and CDR2 (germline): SGHDN, FVKESK. V shed 0 bases and J shed 3 bases, with 14 bases lying between them. The CDR3 has 17 residues. The CDR3 region has the DNA TGTGCCAGCAGCCAAGAGTATGCGGCAGGGCACACCGGGGAGCTGTTTTTT. The encoded protein is CASSQEYAAGHTGELFF. Together with reference TRBV14 and TRBJ2-2, the CDR3 gives the full variable domain: EAGVTQFPSHSVIEKGQTVTLRCDPISGHDNLYWYRRVMGKEIKFLLHFVKESKQDESGMPNNRFLAERTGGTYSTLKVQPAELEDSGVYFCASSQEYAAGHTGELFFGEGSRLTVL.

The chain uses TRBV2 and TRBJ2-7; TRBD1 matches 7 bases. The germline V gene has CDR1 SNHLY and CDR2 FYNNEI. CDR3 length equals 13 residues. The junction had 7 bases not matched to a gene; V was cut back by 8 bases and J by 3 bases. The CDR3 reads CASFRGGVYEQYF. For the CDR3, the DNA is TGTGCCAGCTTCAGAGGGGGCGTCTACGAGCAGTACTTC.